This T cell receptor beta chain is from a study of CD8 T cells in Susac syndrome. Sequencing targeted TCR beta in blood CD8+ and CD4+ T cells. In contrast to the negatively isolated CD8+ and CD4+ T cells, TEMRA cells were FACS-enriched. Random hexamers were used to reverse transcribe an amount of about 0.45 to 1 ug RNA. The immunoSEQ assay covered 54 Vbeta and 13 Jbeta segments for CDR3. TCRdb re-called the immunoSEQ multiplex PCR reads with MiXCR, one entry per CDR3 protein. Of 200,000 to 250,000 distinct CDR3 sequences in the sample, around 93% were seen once. The sequence was collected from a human donor with Susac syndrome. The source material was CD4+ T cells from PBMCs.

In DNA form, the CDR3 reads TGCGCCAGCAGCTATGGGACAGGGGGACCCTACGAGCAGTACTTC. As protein: CASSYGTGGPYEQYF. The genes are TRBV5-1 and TRBJ2-7; 11 nucleotides align to TRBD1. The CDR3 spans 15 residues. CDR1 and CDR2 (germline): SGHRS, YFSETQ. Trimming cost V 3 bases and J 2 bases; bases outside gene matches: 4.